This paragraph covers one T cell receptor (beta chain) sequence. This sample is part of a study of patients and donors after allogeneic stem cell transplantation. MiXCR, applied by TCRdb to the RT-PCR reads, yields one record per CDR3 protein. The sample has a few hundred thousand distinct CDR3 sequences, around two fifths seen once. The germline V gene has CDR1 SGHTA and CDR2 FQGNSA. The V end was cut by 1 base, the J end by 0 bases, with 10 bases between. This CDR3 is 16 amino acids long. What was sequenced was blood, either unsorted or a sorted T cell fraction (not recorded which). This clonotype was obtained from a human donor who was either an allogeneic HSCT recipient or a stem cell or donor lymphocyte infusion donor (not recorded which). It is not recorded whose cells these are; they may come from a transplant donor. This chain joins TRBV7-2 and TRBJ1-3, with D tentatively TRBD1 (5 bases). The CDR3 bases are TGTGCCAGCAGCTTAGAAGGGGCGATCTCTGGAAACACCATATATTTT. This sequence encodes CASSLEGAISGNTIYF.